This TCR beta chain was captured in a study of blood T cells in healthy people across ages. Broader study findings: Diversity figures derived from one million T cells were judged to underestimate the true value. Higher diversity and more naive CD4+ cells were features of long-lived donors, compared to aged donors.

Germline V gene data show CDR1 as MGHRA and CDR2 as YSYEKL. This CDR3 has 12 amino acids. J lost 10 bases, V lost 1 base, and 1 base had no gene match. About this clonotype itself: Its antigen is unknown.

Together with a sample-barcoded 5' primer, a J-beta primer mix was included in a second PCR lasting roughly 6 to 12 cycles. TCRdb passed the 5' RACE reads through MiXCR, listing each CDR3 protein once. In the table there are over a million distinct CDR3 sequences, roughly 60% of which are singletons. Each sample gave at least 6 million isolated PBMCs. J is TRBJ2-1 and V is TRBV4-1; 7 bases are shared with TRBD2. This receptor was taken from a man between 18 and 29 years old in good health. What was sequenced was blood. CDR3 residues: CASSQGTREQFF. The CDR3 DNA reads TGCGCCAGCAGCCAAGGGACTAGGGAGCAGTTCTTC.